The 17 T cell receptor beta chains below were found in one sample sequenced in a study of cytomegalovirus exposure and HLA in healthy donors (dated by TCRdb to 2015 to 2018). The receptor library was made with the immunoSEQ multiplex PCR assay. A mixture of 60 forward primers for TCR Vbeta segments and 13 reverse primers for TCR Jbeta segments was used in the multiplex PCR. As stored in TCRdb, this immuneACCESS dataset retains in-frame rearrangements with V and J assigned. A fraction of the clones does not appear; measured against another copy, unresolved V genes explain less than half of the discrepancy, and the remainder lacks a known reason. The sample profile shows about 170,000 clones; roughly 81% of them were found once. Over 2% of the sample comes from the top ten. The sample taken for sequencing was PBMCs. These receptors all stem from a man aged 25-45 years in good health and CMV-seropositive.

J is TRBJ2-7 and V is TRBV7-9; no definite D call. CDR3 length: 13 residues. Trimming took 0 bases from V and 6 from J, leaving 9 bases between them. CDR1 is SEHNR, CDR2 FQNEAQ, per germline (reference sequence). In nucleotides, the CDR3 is TGTGCCAGCAGCTTAGCGCAGGCCTCCGAGCAGTACTTC. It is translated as CASSLAQASEQYF.

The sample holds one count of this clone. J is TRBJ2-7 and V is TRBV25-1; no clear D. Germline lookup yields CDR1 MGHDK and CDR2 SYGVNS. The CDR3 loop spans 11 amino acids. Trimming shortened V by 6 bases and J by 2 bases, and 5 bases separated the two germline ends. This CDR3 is CASRGTYEQYF. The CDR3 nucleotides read TGTGCCAGCAGGGGCACCTACGAGCAGTACTTC.

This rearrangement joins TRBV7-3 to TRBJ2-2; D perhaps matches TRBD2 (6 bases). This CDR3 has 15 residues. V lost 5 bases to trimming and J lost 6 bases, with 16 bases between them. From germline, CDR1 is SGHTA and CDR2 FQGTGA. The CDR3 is CASSREVGGAGELFF. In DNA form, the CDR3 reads TGTGCCAGCAGCAGAGAGGTCGGCGGGGCCGGGGAGCTGTTTTTT. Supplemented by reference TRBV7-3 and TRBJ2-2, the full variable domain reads GAGVSQTPSNKVTEKGKYVELRCDPISGHTALYWYRQSLGQGPEFLIYFQGTGAADDSGLPNDRFFAVRPEGSVSTLKIQRTERGDSAVYLCASSREVGGAGELFFGEGSRLTVL.

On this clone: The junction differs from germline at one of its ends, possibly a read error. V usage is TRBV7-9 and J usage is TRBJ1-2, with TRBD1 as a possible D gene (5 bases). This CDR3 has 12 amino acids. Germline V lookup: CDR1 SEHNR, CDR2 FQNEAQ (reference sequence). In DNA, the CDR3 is TGTTCCAGCCCCCAAGGGGACTATGGCTACACCTTC. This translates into CSSPQGDYGYTF.

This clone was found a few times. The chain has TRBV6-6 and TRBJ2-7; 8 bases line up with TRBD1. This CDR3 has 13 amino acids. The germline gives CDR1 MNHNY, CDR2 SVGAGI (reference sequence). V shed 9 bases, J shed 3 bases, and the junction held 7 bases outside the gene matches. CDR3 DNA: TGTGCCAGTAGGGACAGGTACCTCTACGAGCAGTACTTC. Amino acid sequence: CASRDRYLYEQYF.

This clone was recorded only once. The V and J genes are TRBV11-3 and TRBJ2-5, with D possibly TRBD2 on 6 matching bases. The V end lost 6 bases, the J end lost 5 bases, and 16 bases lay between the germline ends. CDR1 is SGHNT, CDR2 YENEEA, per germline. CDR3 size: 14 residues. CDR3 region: CASSLSAGWETQYF. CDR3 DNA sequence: TGTGCCAGCAGTTTATCCGCGGGATGGGAGACCCAGTACTTC.

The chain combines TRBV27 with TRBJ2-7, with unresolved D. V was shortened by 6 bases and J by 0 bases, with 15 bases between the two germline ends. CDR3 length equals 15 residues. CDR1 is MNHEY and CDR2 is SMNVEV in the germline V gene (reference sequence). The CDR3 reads CASRPQVELSYEQYV. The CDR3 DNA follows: TGTGCCAGCAGACCGCAGGTCGAACTCTCCTACGAGCAGTACGTC.

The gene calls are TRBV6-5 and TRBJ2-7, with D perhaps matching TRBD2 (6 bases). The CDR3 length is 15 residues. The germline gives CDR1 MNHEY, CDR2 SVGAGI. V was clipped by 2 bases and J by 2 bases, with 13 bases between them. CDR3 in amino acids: CASSYGGARAYEQYF. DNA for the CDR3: TGTGCCAGCAGTTACGGCGGGGCCAGGGCCTACGAGCAGTACTTC.

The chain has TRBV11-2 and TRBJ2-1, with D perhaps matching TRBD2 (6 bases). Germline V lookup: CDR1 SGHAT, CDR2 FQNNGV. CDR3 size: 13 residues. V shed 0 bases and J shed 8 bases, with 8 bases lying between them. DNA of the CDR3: TGTGCCAGCAGCTTAGAATTAGCGGATGAGCAGTTCTTC. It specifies CASSLELADEQFF.

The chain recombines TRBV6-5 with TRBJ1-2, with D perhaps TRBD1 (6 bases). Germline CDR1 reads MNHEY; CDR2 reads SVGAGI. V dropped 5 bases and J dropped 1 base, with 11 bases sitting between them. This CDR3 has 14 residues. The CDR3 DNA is TGTGCCAGCAGTCGAAACAGGGTTAACTATGGCTACACCTTC. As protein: CASSRNRVNYGYTF.

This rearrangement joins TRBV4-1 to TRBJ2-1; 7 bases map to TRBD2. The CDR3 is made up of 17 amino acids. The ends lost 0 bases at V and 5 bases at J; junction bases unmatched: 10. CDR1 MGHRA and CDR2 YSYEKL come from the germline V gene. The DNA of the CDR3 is TGCGCCAGCAGCCAAGATTGGAGTGGCGGGAGTAACAATGAGCAGTTCTTC. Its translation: CASSQDWSGGSNNEQFF.

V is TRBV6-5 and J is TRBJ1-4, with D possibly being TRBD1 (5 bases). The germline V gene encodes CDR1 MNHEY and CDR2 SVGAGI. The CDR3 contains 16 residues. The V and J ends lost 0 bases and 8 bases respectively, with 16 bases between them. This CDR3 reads CASSYSRLGPREKLFF. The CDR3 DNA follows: TGTGCCAGCAGTTACTCGAGGCTGGGGCCGAGGGAAAAACTGTTTTTT.

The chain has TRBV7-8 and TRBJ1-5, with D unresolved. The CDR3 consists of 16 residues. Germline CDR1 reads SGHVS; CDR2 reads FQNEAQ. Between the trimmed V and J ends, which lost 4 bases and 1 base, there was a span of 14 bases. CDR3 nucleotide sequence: TGTGCCAGCAGCTCCCTTTCGGGGAGGAGCAATCAGCCCCAGCATTTT. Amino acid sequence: CASSSLSGRSNQPQHF.

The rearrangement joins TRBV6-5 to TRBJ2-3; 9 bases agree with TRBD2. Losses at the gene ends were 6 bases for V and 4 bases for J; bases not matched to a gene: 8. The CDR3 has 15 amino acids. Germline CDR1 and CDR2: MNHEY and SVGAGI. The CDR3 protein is CASSPGTSLPDTQYF. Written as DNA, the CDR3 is TGTGCCAGCAGCCCTGGGACTAGCCTGCCAGATACGCAGTATTTT.

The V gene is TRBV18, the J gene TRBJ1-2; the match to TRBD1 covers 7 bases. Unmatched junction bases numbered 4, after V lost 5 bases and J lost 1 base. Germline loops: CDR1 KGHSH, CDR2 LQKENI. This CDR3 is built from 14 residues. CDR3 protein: CASSRGQINYGYTF. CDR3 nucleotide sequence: TGTGCCAGCTCAAGGGGACAGATTAACTATGGCTACACCTTC.

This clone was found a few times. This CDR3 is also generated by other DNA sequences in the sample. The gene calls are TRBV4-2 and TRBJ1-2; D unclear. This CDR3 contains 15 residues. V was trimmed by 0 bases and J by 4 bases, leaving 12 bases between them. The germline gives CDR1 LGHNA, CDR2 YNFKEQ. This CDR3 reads CASSQDLAGRYGYTF. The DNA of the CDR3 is TGTGCCAGCAGCCAAGATCTGGCAGGCCGCTATGGCTACACCTTC.

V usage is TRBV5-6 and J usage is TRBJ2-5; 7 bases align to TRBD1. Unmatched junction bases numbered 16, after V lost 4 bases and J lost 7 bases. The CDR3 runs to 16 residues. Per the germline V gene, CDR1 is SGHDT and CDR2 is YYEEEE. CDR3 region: CASSEIGTALGGTQYF. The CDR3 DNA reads TGTGCCAGCAGCGAAATAGGGACAGCCCTTGGGGGGACCCAGTACTTC.